Detailed here is one TCR beta chain. An end of the junction differs from the germline gene, which may be a read error. It was at deep level that the assay was run. Generated by immunoSEQ multiplex PCR, the TCRdb table keeps only in-frame clones and is missing some. This sample has about half a million clones, with roughly 78% found just once. The germline V gene encodes CDR1 SSHAT and CDR2 FNYEAQ (reference sequence). The CDR3 covers 16 residues. The sample is drawn from a study of shared clonotypes between healthy human individuals. This TCR was recovered from a woman aged 40-49 years in good health. Some clones in this sample may be carry-over from other donors' samples. This chain connects TRBV7-7 to TRBJ2-2; D is possibly TRBD2 (6 bases). The sample was PBMCs. The CDR3 loop reads CASSLAVGTETGELFF. For the CDR3, the DNA is TGTGCTAGCAGCTTAGCGGTAGGGACGGAGACCGGGGAGCTGTTTTTT.